Listed below are T cell receptor beta chains from one sample, sequenced in a study of T-cell reconstitution after alpha-beta-depleted transplantation in children. TCRdb processed the PCR reads anew with MiXCR; each CDR3 protein has one entry. The sample yields under 250,000 distinct CDR3 sequences, over 15% seen once. This sample comprised PBMCs, mostly from graft donor cells, obtained 360 days after TCRalphabeta/CD19-depleted stem cell transplant. The receptors here all came from a male patient between 2 and 10 years old who had a stem cell transplant for acute lymphoblastic leukemia, so the T cells may come from the graft donor. CDR3s include the opening cysteine and the closing phenylalanine or tryptophan. The D gene is left open where the match is weak. A row's size may be missing; if present it is once, few, many or a size class.

size: few; J: TRBJ1-4; V: TRBV29-1; D: NA; length: 13; CDR3: CSVVGGGNEKLFF; DNA: TGCAGCGTTGTGGGCGGGGGTAATGAAAAACTGTTTTTT
size: many; J: TRBJ2-7; V: TRBV5-6; D: NA; length: 15; CDR3: CASRYYDRLRGEQYF; DNA: TGTGCCAGCAGGTACTACGACAGATTAAGGGGGGAGCAGTACTTC
size: few; J: TRBJ1-1; V: TRBV20-1; D: TRBD1; length: 12; CDR3: CSAKGQGMGAFF; DNA: TGCAGTGCTAAAGGACAGGGGATGGGGGCTTTCTTT
size: few; J: TRBJ2-3; V: TRBV7-6; D: TRBD2; length: 16; CDR3: CASSLGTSGITDTQYF; DNA: TGTGCCAGCAGCTTAGGAACTAGCGGGATCACAGATACGCAGTATTTT
size: NA; J: TRBJ2-5; V: TRBV12-3/TRBV12-4; D: NA; length: 13; CDR3: CASSFGLSETQYF; DNA: TGTGCCAGCAGTTTTGGGCTTTCAGAGACCCAGTACTTC
size: NA; J: TRBJ2-2; V: TRBV2; D: NA; length: 15; CDR3: CASSEITANTGELFF; DNA: TGTGCCAGCAGTGAGATAACAGCGAACACCGGGGAGCTGTTTTTT
size: many; J: TRBJ1-1; V: TRBV5-6; D: NA; length: 12; CDR3: CASSFMSRDAFF; DNA: TGTGCCAGCAGCTTCATGTCCAGGGACGCTTTCTTT
size: NA; J: TRBJ2-1; V: TRBV25-1; D: NA; length: 15; CDR3: CASRVRGSGYNEQFF; DNA: TGTGCCAGCAGAGTACGGGGTTCTGGGTACAATGAGCAGTTCTTC
size: few; J: TRBJ2-3; V: TRBV7-2; D: TRBD1; length: 14; CDR3: CASRNGQGTDTQYF; DNA: TGTGCCAGCAGGAATGGACAGGGCACAGATACGCAGTATTTT
size: few; J: TRBJ2-1; V: TRBV7-9; D: TRBD2; length: 17; CDR3: CASSSGLAGNINNEQFF; DNA: TGTGCCAGCAGCTCAGGACTAGCGGGTAATATTAACAATGAGCAGTTCTTC
size: NA; J: TRBJ2-7; V: TRBV5-1; D: TRBD1; length: 15; CDR3: CASSLSTGTTYEQYF; DNA: TGCGCCAGCAGCTTGTCGACAGGGACCACCTACGAGCAGTACTTC
size: NA; J: TRBJ2-2; V: TRBV13; D: NA; length: 12; CDR3: CASSPTTGELFF; DNA: TGTGCCAGCAGCCCCACCACCGGGGAGCTGTTTTTT
size: NA; J: TRBJ2-7; V: TRBV7-2; D: NA; length: 14; CDR3: CASSLGVGPDEQYF; DNA: TGTGCCAGCAGCTTAGGGGTGGGGCCGGACGAGCAGTACTTC
size: NA; J: TRBJ1-1; V: TRBV7-9; D: NA; length: 15; CDR3: CASSPRQVPDTEAFF; DNA: TGTGCCAGCAGCCCAAGACAGGTACCGGACACTGAAGCTTTCTTT
size: many; J: TRBJ2-7; V: TRBV7-8; D: NA; length: 14; CDR3: CASSLSKGLYEQYF; DNA: TGTGCCAGCAGCTTGTCGAAGGGGCTCTACGAGCAGTACTTC
size: NA; J: TRBJ2-1; V: TRBV14; D: NA; length: 13; CDR3: CASSASVHNEQFF; DNA: TGTGCCAGCAGTGCGAGCGTGCACAATGAGCAGTTCTTC